Below, 29 T cell receptor beta chains from the same sample are listed, as sequenced in a study of T cell responses to AZD1222 COVID-19 vaccine. The repertoire was sequenced with immunoSEQ multiplex PCR; TCRdb's copy has only in-frame clones and lacks some. The data hold around 100,000 clones, with more than 70% observed a single time. The sample in question was peripheral blood, obtained on day 0 of MenACWY control vaccination. Every receptor here comes from an adult in good health.

The rearrangement links TRBV5-4 to TRBJ2-7, with D perhaps TRBD1 (5 bases). CDR1 is SGHNT and CDR2 is YYREEE in the germline V gene (reference sequence). The CDR3 contains 14 residues. Trimming shortened V by 0 bases and J by 4 bases, and 11 bases separated the two germline ends. CDR3 amino acids: CASSLGGVGYEQYF. The CDR3 DNA sequence: TGTGCCAGCAGCTTGGGGGGCGTGGGGTACGAGCAGTACTTC.

The V call is TRBV30, the J call TRBJ1-2; D might be TRBD1 (5 bases). Per germline, CDR1 GTSNPN and CDR2 SVGIG (reference sequence). Trimming shortened V by 8 bases and J by 2 bases, and 9 bases separated the two germline ends. The CDR3 extends over 11 amino acids. The chain's CDR3 is CARQRNYGYTF. For the CDR3, the DNA is TGTGCCCGACAGAGAAACTATGGCTACACCTTC.

This chain uses TRBV25-1 with TRBJ2-1; the match to TRBD1 covers 9 bases. The V gene's germline CDR1 is MGHDK and CDR2 SYGVNS. J lost 0 bases, V lost 1 base, and 7 bases had no gene match. CDR3 size: 18 residues. In nucleotides, the CDR3 is TGTGCCAGCAGTGAATCCGGACAGGGGCCGATCTCCTACAATGAGCAGTTCTTC. Translated: CASSESGQGPISYNEQFF.

The rearrangement uses TRBV5-1 and TRBJ1-1; 7 bases are a match to TRBD1. V shed 2 bases and J 8 bases; nucleotides not matched to a gene: 6. Germline V gene sequence: CDR1 SGHRS, CDR2 YFSETQ. CDR3 length: 13 amino acids. As DNA, the CDR3 is TGCGCCAGCAGCTTAGGCCAGGGGGACGAAGCTTTCTTT. As protein: CASSLGQGDEAFF. Drawing the rest from reference TRBV5-1 and TRBJ1-1, the complete variable domain is KAGVTQTPRYLIKTRGQQVTLSCSPISGHRSVSWYQQTPGQGLQFLFEYFSETQRNKGNFPGRFSGRQFSNSRSEMNVSTLELGDSALYLCASSLGQGDEAFFGQGTRLTVV.

The chain combines TRBV6-1 with TRBJ1-5; maybe TRBD1 (6 bases). The ends were cut back, 2 bases at V and 4 bases at J, with 18 bases in the middle. Germline CDR1 is MNHNS and CDR2 is SASEGT. This CDR3 region has 17 residues. The CDR3 reads CASSEWGGLPPNQPQHF. CDR3 bases: TGTGCCAGCAGTGAATGGGGGGGCCTCCCTCCAAATCAGCCCCAGCATTTT.

The gene calls are TRBV30 and TRBJ1-2; possible D gene TRBD1, 6 bases. CDR1 GTSNPN and CDR2 SVGIG come from the germline V gene (reference sequence). The germline V and J ends were trimmed by 3 bases and 2 bases, with 13 bases remaining between them. The CDR3 consists of 14 residues. As DNA, the CDR3 is TGTGCCTGGAGAACCCGGGGGCTCAACTATGGCTACACCTTC. The encoded protein is CAWRTRGLNYGYTF. Full variable domain (rest looked up from reference TRBV30 and TRBJ1-2): SQTIHQWPATLVQPVGSPLSLECTVEGTSNPNLYWYRQAAGRGLQLLFYSVGIGQISSEVPQNLSASRPQDRQFILSSKKLLLSDSGFYLCAWRTRGLNYGYTFGSGTRLTVV.

This clone was found a few times. V and J are TRBV7-8 and TRBJ2-2; D is unresolved. CDR1 SGHVS and CDR2 FQNEAQ come from the germline V gene. This CDR3 is built from 13 residues. V gave up 4 bases and J gave up 9 bases, with 12 bases separating them. The CDR3 sequence is CASSSGRHRELFF. DNA for the CDR3: TGTGCCAGCAGCTCCGGGCGGCACCGGGAGCTGTTTTTT.

This chain joins TRBV5-1 and TRBJ2-6; TRBD1 matches at 9 bases. The V gene end was trimmed by 6 bases and the J gene end by 0 bases; junction bases not matched to a gene: 4. The CDR3 runs to 16 residues. Germline assignment: CDR1 SGHRS and CDR2 YFSETQ. The CDR3 sequence is CASTWTGDSGANVLTF. The CDR3 nucleotides read TGCGCCAGCACCTGGACAGGGGACTCTGGGGCCAACGTCCTGACTTTC.

This rearrangement joins TRBV28 to TRBJ2-3; TRBD1 agrees at 11 bases. CDR1 is MDHEN, CDR2 SYDVKM, per germline. CDR3 size: 16 residues. With 6 bases clipped from V and 8 bases from J, the junction kept 13 bases outside the gene matches. The CDR3 DNA sequence: TGTGCCAGCAGCCCCTACGGGACAGGGGGGTCGGGTACGCAGTATTTT. It encodes CASSPYGTGGSGTQYF.

This chain links TRBV18 with TRBJ1-5, with D possibly matching TRBD1 (5 bases). Germline V lookup: CDR1 KGHSH, CDR2 LQKENI. V lost 2 bases, J lost 6 bases, and 23 bases lay in between. This CDR3 contains 18 residues. CDR3 nucleotides: TGTGCCAGCTCACCATTTGCTCTCCAGGGATCCACGAGTCAGCCCCAGCATTTT. This translates into CASSPFALQGSTSQPQHF.

This chain uses TRBV4-2 with TRBJ2-1; D is perhaps TRBD1 or TRBD2 (5 bases each). The V end lost 4 bases, the J end lost 8 bases, and 21 bases lay between the germline ends. Germline CDR1 and CDR2: LGHNA and YNFKEQ. The CDR3 has 16 residues. The CDR3 protein is CASSLLGDRSVDEQFF. As DNA, the CDR3 is TGTGCCAGCAGCCTCCTGGGGGACCGCAGCGTGGATGAGCAGTTCTTC.

J is TRBJ2-5 and V is TRBV19; D remains unclear. Per the germline V gene, CDR1 is LNHDA and CDR2 is SQIVND (reference sequence). V lost 4 bases and J lost 2, with 14 bases in between. The CDR3 is 15 residues long. The CDR3 coding sequence is TGTGCCAGTAGTAGTCGCCGTCAGTCACAAGAGACCCAGTACTTC. Encoded protein: CASSSRRQSQETQYF.

The V and J genes are TRBV5-1 and TRBJ1-1; D remains ambiguous. Trimming shortened V by 6 bases and J by 6 bases, and 21 bases separated the two germline ends. The CDR3 has 15 amino acids. In germline, CDR1 is SGHRS, CDR2 YFSETQ. The chain's CDR3 is CASTLLPASGSEAFF. The CDR3 DNA is TGCGCCAGCACCCTCCTGCCGGCTAGTGGGTCTGAAGCTTTCTTT.

This chain uses TRBV2 with TRBJ1-2, with D perhaps matching TRBD1 (6 bases). Germline CDR1 is SNHLY and CDR2 is FYNNEI. V gave up 2 bases and J gave up 5 bases, with 6 bases separating them. CDR3 length: 12 amino acids. The CDR3 DNA reads TGTGCCAGCAGTGAACAGGGGTATGGCTACACCTTC. Residues: CASSEQGYGYTF.

The chain recombines TRBV7-2 with TRBJ1-1; 7 positions match TRBD1. CDR3 length equals 15 residues. CDR1 is SGHTA and CDR2 is FQGNSA in the germline V gene. The V gene end was trimmed by 3 bases and the J gene end by 5 bases; junction bases not matched to a gene: 9. The CDR3 nucleotides read TGTGCCAGCAGCTTCGTAGGGGACAGCACAACTGAAGCTTTCTTT. Translated, it gives CASSFVGDSTTEAFF.

V usage is TRBV3-1 (or the pseudogene TRBV3-2) and J usage is TRBJ2-1, with D maybe TRBD1 (5 bases). The CDR3 runs to 16 residues. CDR1 is LGHDT and CDR2 is YNNKEL in the germline V gene (reference sequence). Trimming removed 4 bases from V and 0 bases from J, with 13 bases in between. For the CDR3, the DNA is TGTGCCAGCAGCCCCTCTGGGGCCAGCTCCTACAATGAGCAGTTCTTC. As protein: CASSPSGASSYNEQFF.

This clone was picked up a small number of times. The rearrangement joins TRBV7-2 to TRBJ2-3, with D possibly TRBD2 on 5 matching bases. Germline V gene sequence: CDR1 SGHTA, CDR2 FQGNSA. The CDR3 extends over 13 amino acids. V was clipped by 1 base and J by 4 bases, with 6 bases between them. The DNA for the CDR3 is TGTGCCAGCAGCTTAGAAGCGGCAGATACGCAGTATTTT. This encodes CASSLEAADTQYF.

The table lists this clone with a few counts. The chain recombines TRBV7-3 with TRBJ2-1, with 11 bases fitting TRBD2. V trimming: 4 bases; J trimming: 4 bases; junction bases outside the gene matches: 3. This CDR3 contains 15 residues. CDR1 is SGHTA, CDR2 FQGTGA, per germline. CDR3: CASSYLAGGYNEQFF. CDR3 coding DNA: TGTGCCAGCAGCTACCTAGCGGGGGGTTACAATGAGCAGTTCTTC.

This chain links TRBV2 with TRBJ1-4, with TRBD1 as a possible D gene (6 bases). V lost 8 bases, J lost 4 bases, and 20 bases lay in between. CDR1 SNHLY and CDR2 FYNNEI come from the germline V gene. This CDR3 has 16 residues. CDR3 bases: TGTGCCAGCCAGACAGGTGCCGCCTTGGGTAATGAAAAACTGTTTTTT. Translating it yields CASQTGAALGNEKLFF.

The CDR3 protein is CASSMLLTSERVTQYF. The DNA for the CDR3 is TGTGCCAGTAGTATGTTGTTGACATCCGAAAGGGTTACGCAGTATTTT. The chain uses TRBV19 and TRBJ2-3; D gene unclear. Germline V gives CDR1 LNHDA, CDR2 SQIVND (reference sequence). Trimming left V 3 bases short and J 8 bases short, with 21 bases between. This CDR3 has 16 amino acids.

The chain employs TRBV21-1 and TRBJ2-1. TRBV21-1 is a known pseudogene. The CDR3 sequence is 15 residues long. In nucleotides, the CDR3 is TGTGCCAGCAGCCCGGGGCGGCAGGGCTACAATGAGCAGTTCTTC. Amino acid sequence: CASSPGRQGYNEQFF.

The chain recombines TRBV7-2 with TRBJ2-7; TRBD2 matches 13 bases. Per germline, CDR1 SGHTA and CDR2 FQGNSA. J lost 2 bases, V lost 4 bases, and 11 bases had no gene match. The CDR3 totals 18 residues. CDR3 loop: CASSYSGTSGTRAYEQYF. The CDR3 coding sequence is TGTGCCAGCAGCTATTCCGGGACTAGCGGGACTAGGGCCTACGAGCAGTACTTC.

A word on this clone: The junction differs from germline at one of its ends, possibly a read error. This chain links TRBV28 with TRBJ1-3; weak D call: TRBD1 (5 bases). This CDR3 region has 12 residues. The V gene's germline CDR1 is MDHEN and CDR2 SYDVKM. The CDR3 DNA is TGTGCCAGCAGTTTTGGCCCTACCGGGGCCAATTTT. Residues: CASSFGPTGANF.

This clone was counted between two and nine times. The chain is built from TRBV11-2 and TRBJ1-6; 7 nucleotides line up with TRBD1. CDR1 is SGHAT, CDR2 FQNNGV, per germline. This CDR3 is 15 amino acids long. V lost 8 bases and J lost 3; bases outside the gene matches: 7. CDR3 coding DNA: TGTGCCAGCCAAACGGGACAGTTCTATAATTCACCCCTCCACTTT. Translation gives CASQTGQFYNSPLHF.

The chain has TRBV28 and TRBJ2-5; TRBD1 aligns across 9 bases. V shed 4 bases, J shed 5 bases, and the junction held 5 bases outside the gene matches. Germline V gene data show CDR1 as MDHEN and CDR2 as SYDVKM. This CDR3 has 14 amino acids. The CDR3 DNA sequence: TGTGCCAGCAGTTCCCGGACAGGGGTTGAGACCCAGTACTTC. Its translation is CASSSRTGVETQYF.

This clone was counted only a few times. The chain employs TRBV11-2 and TRBJ2-1; no firm D call. Trimming took 5 bases from V and 7 from J, leaving 9 bases between them. CDR1 is SGHAT and CDR2 is FQNNGV in the germline V gene. This CDR3 has 12 amino acids. The CDR3 DNA reads as TGTGCCAGCAGCAATAGCCTGAATGAGCAGTTCTTC. Translated: CASSNSLNEQFF.

V and J are TRBV10-3 and TRBJ2-3, with TRBD2 matching 9 bases. Germline-derived CDR1 and CDR2 are ENHRY and SYGVKD. The CDR3 totals 14 residues. The V gene end was trimmed by 6 bases and the J gene end by 2 bases; junction bases not matched to a gene: 3. The CDR3, as DNA: TGTGCCATCAGCCCTAGCGGGAACACAGATACGCAGTATTTT. Its translation is CAISPSGNTDTQYF.

This chain joins TRBV6-1 and TRBJ1-5, with TRBD1 as a possible D gene (5 bases). V was cut by 2 bases and J by 6 bases, with 8 bases left in between. The CDR3 totals 13 residues. Germline V gene sequence: CDR1 MNHNS, CDR2 SASEGT. The CDR3 region has the DNA TGTGCCAGCAGTGAATCCAGGGTTCAGCCCCAGCATTTT. Residues: CASSESRVQPQHF.

This clone was seen a single time. The V and J genes are TRBV2 and TRBJ2-5, with 7 positions matching TRBD1. V lost 6 bases, J lost 5 bases, and 6 bases stayed unmatched. CDR1 is SNHLY, CDR2 FYNNEI, per germline. The CDR3 has 13 residues. In nucleotides, the CDR3 is TGTGCCAGCAGAGGGGGCTGGGAGGAGACCCAGTACTTC. Its translation: CASRGGWEETQYF.